This TCR beta chain was documented in a study of graft-versus-host responses after intestinal transplantation. Background on the study: Multivisceral, liver-intestinal, or isolated intestinal transplants were performed in recipients.

Regarding the study as a whole: Peak circulating GvH clone levels tracked with early post-transplant HvG declines.

Germline V gene sequence: CDR1 LNHDA, CDR2 SQIVND (reference sequence). This CDR3 contains 16 residues. V gave up 3 bases and J gave up 4 bases; unmatched junction bases: 7. TCRdb's table, derived via immunoSEQ multiplex PCR, lists solely in-frame clones and lacks some. The sample consists of approximately 86,000 clones, 75% to 95% of them appearing once. Notes on this clone: The target antigen is unknown.

The TCR sequence derives from a human donor who received an intestinal transplant. This sequence joins TRBV19 and TRBJ1-2, with 11 bases matching TRBD1. Material: unstimulated CD4+ T cells sorted from spleen or lymph node cells, obtained before intestinal transplant. This CDR3 is CASSIEGQGEVYGYTF. The CDR3 DNA reads as TGTGCCAGTAGTATCGAGGGACAGGGGGAAGTCTATGGCTACACCTTC.